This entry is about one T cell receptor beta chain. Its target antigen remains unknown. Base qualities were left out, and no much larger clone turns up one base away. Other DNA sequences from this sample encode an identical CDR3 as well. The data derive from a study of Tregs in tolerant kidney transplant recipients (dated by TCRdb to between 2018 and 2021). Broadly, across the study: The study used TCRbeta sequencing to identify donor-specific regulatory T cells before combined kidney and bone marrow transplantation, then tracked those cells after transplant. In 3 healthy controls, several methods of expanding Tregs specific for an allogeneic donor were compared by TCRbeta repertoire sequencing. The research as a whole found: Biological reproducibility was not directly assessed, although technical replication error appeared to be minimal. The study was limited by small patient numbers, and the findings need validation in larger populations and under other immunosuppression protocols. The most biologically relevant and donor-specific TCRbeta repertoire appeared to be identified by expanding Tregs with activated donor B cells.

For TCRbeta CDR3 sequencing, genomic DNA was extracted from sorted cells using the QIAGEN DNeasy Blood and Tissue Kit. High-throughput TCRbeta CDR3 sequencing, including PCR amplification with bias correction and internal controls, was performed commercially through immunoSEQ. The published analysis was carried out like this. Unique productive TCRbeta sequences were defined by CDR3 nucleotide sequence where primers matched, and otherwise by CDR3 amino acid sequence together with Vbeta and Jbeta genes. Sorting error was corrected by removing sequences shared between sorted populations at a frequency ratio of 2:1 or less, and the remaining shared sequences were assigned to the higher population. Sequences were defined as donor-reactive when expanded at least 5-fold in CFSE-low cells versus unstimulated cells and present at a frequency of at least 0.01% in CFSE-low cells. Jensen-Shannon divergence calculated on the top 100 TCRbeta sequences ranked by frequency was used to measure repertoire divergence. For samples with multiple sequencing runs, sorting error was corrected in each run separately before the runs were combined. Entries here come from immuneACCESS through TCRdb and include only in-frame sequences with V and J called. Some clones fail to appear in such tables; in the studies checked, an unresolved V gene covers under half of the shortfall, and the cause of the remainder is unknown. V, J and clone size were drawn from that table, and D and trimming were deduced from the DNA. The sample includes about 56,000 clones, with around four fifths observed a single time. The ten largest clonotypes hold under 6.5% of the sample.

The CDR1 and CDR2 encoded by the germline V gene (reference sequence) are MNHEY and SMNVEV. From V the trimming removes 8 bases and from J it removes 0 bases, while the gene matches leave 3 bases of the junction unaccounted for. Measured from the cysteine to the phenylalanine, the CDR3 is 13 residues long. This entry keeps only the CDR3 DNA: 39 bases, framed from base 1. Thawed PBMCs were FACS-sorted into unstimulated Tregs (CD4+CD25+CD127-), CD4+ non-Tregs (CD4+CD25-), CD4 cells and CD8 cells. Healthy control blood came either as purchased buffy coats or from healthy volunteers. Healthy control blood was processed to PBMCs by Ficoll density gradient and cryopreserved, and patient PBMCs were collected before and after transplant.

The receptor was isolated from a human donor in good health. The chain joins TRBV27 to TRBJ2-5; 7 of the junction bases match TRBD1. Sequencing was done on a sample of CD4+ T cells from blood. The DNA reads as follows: TGTGCCAGCGGAGACAGGGACCAAGAGACCCAGTACTTC. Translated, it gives CASGDRDQETQYF.